This T cell receptor (beta chain) is drawn from a study of somatic mutations in cytotoxic T cells in rheumatoid arthritis. Study-level background: Certain T-cell populations stained with V beta antibodies were FACS-sorted to nearly 100% purity, and V beta1+ cells were TCRB-sequenced.

Method: immunoSEQ multiplex PCR; TCRdb's copy keeps in-frame clones and lacks some. The table records some 10,000 clones, around 75% of them present only once. Healthy control subjects consisted of blood donors (median age about 50 years, range about 21-80; 55% to 65% female). Positive magnetic bead selection was used to isolate CD4+ and CD8+ cells; purity was checked by flow cytometry. Worth noting for this clone: Its antigen is not known.

Trimming removed 0 bases from V and 0 bases from J; junction bases left unmatched: 5. CDR1 and CDR2 (germline): LGHNA, YSLEER. This CDR3 is built from 16 residues. Whole-study findings and limits: Healthy controls did not share the age-linked increase in CD8+ clonality seen in rheumatoid arthritis patients.

Input material: CD8+ T cells sorted from blood. This TCR derives from a man between 60 and 75 years old in good health. This chain joins TRBV4-3 and TRBJ2-7, with 7 bases identical to TRBD2. Written as DNA, the CDR3 is TGCGCCAGCAGCCAAGAACGATCGGGGGGCTCCTACGAGCAGTACTTC. Translating it yields CASSQERSGGSYEQYF.